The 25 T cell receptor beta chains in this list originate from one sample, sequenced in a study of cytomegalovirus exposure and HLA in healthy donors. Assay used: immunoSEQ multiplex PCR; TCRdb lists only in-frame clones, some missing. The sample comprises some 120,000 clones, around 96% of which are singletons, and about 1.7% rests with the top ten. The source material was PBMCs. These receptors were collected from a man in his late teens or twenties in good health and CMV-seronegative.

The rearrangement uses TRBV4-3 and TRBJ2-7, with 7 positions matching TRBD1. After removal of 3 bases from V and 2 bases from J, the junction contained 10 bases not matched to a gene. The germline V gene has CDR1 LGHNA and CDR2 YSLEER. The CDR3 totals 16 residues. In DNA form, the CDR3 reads TGCGCCAGCAGCCAGTTCAAGGGGGCTCCAACCTACGAGCAGTACTTC. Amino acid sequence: CASSQFKGAPTYEQYF.

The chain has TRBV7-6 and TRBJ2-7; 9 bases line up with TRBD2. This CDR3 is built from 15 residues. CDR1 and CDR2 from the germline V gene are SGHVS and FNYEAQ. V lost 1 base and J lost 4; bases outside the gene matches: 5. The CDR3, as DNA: TGTGCCAGCAGCTTAGGCCATAGCGGGAGTTACGAGCAGTACTTC. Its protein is CASSLGHSGSYEQYF.

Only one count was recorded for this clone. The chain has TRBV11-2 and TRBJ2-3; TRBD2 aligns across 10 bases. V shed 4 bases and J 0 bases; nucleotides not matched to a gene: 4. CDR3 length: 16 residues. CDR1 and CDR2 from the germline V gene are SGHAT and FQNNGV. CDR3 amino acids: CASSYGLADSTDTQYF. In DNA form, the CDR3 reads TGTGCCAGCAGCTACGGACTAGCGGATAGCACAGATACGCAGTATTTT.

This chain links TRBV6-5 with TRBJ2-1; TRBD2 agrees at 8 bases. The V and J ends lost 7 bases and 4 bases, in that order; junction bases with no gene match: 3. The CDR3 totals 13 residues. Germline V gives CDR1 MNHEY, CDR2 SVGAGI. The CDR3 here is CASTGLAYNEQFF. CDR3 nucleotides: TGTGCCAGCACCGGACTAGCTTACAATGAGCAGTTCTTC.

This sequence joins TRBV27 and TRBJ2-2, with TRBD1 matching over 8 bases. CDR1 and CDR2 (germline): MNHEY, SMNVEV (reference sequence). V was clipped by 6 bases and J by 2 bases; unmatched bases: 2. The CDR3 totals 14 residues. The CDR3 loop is CASSQGANTGELFF. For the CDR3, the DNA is TGTGCCAGCAGCCAGGGGGCCAACACCGGGGAGCTGTTTTTT.

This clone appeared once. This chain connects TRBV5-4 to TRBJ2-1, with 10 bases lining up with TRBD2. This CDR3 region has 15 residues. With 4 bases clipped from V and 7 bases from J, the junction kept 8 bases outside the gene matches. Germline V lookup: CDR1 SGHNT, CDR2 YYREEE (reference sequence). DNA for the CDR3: TGTGCCAGCAGCCCCGGGGCTAGCGGGGGAAATGAGCAGTTCTTC. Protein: CASSPGASGGNEQFF. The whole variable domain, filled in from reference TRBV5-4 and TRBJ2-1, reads ETGVTQSPTHLIKTRGQQVTLRCSSQSGHNTVSWYQQALGQGPQFIFQYYREEENGRGNFPPRFSGLQFPNYSSELNVNALELDDSALYLCASSPGASGGNEQFFGPGTRLTVL.

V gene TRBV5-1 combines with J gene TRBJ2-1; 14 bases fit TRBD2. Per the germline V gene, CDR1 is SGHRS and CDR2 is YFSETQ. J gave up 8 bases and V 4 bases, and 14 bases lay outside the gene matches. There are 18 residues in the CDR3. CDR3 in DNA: TGCGCCAGCAGCCCTGGACTAGCGGGAGGCCGGCTGCCGGATGAGCAGTTCTTC. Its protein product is CASSPGLAGGRLPDEQFF.

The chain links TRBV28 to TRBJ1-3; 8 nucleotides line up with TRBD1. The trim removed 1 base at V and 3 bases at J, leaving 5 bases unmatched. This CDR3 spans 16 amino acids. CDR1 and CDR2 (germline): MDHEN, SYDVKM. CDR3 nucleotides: TGTGCCAGCAGTTTATTGGACAGGGCGGATGGAAACACCATATATTTT. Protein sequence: CASSLLDRADGNTIYF.

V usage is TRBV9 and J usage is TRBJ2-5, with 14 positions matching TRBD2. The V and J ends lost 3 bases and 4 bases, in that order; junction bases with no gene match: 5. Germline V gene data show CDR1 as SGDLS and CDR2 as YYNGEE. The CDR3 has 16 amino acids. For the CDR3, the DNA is TGTGCCAGCAGCGGCCGACTAGCGGGAGGGGGAGAGACCCAGTACTTC. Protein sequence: CASSGRLAGGGETQYF.

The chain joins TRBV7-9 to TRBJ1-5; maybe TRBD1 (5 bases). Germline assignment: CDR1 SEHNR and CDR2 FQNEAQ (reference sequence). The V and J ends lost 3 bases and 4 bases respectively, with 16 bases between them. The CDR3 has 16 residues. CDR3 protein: CASSFGPSHRNQPQHF. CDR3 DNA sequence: TGTGCCAGCAGCTTCGGCCCATCCCACAGGAATCAGCCCCAGCATTTT.

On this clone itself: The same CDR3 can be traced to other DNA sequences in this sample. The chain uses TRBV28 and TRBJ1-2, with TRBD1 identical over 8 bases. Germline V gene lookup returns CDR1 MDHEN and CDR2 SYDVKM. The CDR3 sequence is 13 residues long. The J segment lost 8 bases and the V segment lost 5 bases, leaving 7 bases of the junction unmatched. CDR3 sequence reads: CASSLQGARGYTF. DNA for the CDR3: TGTGCCAGCAGTCTTCAGGGGGCGCGCGGCTACACCTTC.

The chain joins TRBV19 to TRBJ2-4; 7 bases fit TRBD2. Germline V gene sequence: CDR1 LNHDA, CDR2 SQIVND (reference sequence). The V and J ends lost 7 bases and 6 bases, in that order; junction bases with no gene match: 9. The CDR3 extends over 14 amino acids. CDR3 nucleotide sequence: TGTGCCAGTACCGGCGGGAGAGGTGGAAACATTCAGTACTTC. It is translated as CASTGGRGGNIQYF.

CDR3: CASGQGNDQPQHF. The CDR3 DNA follows: TGTGCCAGCGGACAGGGGAACGATCAGCCCCAGCATTTT. The chain recombines TRBV7-2 with TRBJ1-5; 9 nucleotides agree with TRBD1. Germline assignment: CDR1 SGHTA and CDR2 FQGNSA. CDR3 size: 13 residues. Trimming at V came to 8 bases and at J to 5 bases, leaving 4 bases not matched to a gene.

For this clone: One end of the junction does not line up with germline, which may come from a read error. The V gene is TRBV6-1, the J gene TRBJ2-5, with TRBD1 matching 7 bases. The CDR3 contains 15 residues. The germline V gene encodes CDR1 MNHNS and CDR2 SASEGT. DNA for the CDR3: TGTGCCATCAGTGAGGGGACAGAAACCCAAGAGACCCAGTACTTC. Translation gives CAISEGTETQETQYF.

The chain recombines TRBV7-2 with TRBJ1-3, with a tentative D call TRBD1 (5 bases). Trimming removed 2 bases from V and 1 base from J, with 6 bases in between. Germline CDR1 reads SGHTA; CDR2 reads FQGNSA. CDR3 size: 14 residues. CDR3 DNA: TGTGCCAGCAGCTTACAGGGTTCTGGAAACACCATATATTTT. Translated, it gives CASSLQGSGNTIYF.

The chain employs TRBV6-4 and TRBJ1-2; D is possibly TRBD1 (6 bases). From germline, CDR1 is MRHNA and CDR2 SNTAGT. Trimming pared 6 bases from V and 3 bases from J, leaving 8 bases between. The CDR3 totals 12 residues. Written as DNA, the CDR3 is TGTGCCAGCAGGGGGGCGGACTATGGCTACACCTTC. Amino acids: CASRGADYGYTF.

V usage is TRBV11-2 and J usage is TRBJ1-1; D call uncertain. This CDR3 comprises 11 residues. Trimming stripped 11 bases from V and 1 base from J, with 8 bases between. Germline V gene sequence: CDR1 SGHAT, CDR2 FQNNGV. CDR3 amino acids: CAVSGNTEAFF. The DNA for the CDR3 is TGTGCCGTAAGCGGGAACACTGAAGCTTTCTTT.

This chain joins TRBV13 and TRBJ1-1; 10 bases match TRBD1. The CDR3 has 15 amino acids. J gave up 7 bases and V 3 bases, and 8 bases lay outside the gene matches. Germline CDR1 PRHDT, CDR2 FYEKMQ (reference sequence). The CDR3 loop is CASSFDRGRVSEAFF. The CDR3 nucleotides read TGTGCCAGCAGCTTCGACAGGGGGCGTGTAAGTGAAGCTTTCTTT. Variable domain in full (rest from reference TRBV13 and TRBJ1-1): AAGVIQSPRHLIKEKRETATLKCYPIPRHDTVYWYQQGPGQDPQFLISFYEKMQSDKGSIPDRFSAQQFSDYHSELNMSSLELGDSALYFCASSFDRGRVSEAFFGQGTRLTVV.

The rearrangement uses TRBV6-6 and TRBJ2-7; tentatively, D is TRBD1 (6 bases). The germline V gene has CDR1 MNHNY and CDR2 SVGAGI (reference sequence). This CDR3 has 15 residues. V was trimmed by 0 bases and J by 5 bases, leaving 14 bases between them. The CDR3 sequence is CASSYSVGGKHEQYF. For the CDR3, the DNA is TGTGCCAGCAGTTACTCGGTAGGGGGTAAGCACGAGCAGTACTTC.

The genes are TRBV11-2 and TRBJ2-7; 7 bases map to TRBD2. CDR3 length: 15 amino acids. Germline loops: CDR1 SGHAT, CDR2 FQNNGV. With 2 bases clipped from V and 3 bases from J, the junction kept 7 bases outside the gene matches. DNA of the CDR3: TGTGCCAGCAGCTTAAATTGGCGGGGGAACTACGAGCAGTACTTC. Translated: CASSLNWRGNYEQYF.

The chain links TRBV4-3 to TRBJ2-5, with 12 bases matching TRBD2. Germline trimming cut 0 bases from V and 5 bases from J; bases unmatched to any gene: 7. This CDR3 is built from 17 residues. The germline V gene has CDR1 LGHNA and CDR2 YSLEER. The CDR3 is CASSQERTSGTHETQYF. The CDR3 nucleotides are TGCGCCAGCAGCCAAGAGAGGACTAGCGGGACCCATGAGACCCAGTACTTC.

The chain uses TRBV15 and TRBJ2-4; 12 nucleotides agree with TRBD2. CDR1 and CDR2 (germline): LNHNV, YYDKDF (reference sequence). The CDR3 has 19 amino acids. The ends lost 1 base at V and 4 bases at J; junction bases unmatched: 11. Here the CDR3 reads CATSRVFGASGRDKNIQYF. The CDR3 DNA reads TGTGCCACCAGCAGAGTATTTGGGGCTAGCGGGAGGGATAAAAACATTCAGTACTTC.

CDR3 region: CASSPLRPTSGSTDTQYF. The CDR3 DNA reads as TGTGCCAGCTCACCACTTCGTCCGACTAGCGGAAGCACAGATACGCAGTATTTT. V and J are TRBV18 and TRBJ2-3; 9 nucleotides line up with TRBD2. The length of the CDR3 is 18 residues. The germline gives CDR1 KGHSH, CDR2 LQKENI. V shed 1 base and J 0 bases; nucleotides not matched to a gene: 8.

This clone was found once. CDR3 nucleotide sequence: TGCGCCAGCAGCCAACAGGACAGGGCCACTGAAGCTTTCTTT. Amino acid sequence: CASSQQDRATEAFF. The V gene is TRBV4-1, the J gene TRBJ1-1; 8 bases map to TRBD1. J was trimmed by 4 bases and V by 2 bases; bases with no gene match: 3. Germline loops: CDR1 MGHRA, CDR2 YSYEKL. The CDR3 is made up of 14 amino acids.

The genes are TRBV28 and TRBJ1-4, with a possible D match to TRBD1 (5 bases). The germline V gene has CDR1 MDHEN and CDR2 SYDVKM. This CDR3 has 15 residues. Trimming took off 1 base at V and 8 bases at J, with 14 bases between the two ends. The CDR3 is CASSLYNQGWEKLFF. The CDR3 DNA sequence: TGTGCCAGCAGTTTATATAACCAGGGTTGGGAAAAACTGTTTTTT.